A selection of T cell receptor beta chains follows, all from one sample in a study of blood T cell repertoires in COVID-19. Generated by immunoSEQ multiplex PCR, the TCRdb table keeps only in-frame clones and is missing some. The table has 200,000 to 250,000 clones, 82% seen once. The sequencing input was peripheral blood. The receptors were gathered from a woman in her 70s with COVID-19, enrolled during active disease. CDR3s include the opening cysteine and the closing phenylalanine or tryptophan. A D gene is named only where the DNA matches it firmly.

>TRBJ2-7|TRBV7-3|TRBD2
TGTGCCAGCAGCTTAACGGGACTAGCGGGAGGTCCAACCTACGAGCAGTACTTC
CASSLTGLAGGPTYEQYF
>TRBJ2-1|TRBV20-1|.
TGCAGTGGGCTCGCTTACAATGAGCAGTTCTTC
CSGLAYNEQFF
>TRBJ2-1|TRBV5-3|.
TGTGCCAGAAGCTTATCGCGGCCTACTAACAATGAGCAGTTCTTC
CARSLSRPTNNEQFF
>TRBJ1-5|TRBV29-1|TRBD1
TGCAGCGTTTCGACAGGGTGGGGCAATCAGCCCCAGCATTTT
CSVSTGWGNQPQHF
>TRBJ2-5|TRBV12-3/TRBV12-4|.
TGTGCCAGCAGTTTCGGCGGGGAGACCCAGTACTTC
CASSFGGETQYF
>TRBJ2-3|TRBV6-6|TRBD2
TGTGCCAGCAGTCTGACTAGCGGGAGGTCCTTAAGCACAGATACGCAGTATTTT
CASSLTSGRSLSTDTQYF
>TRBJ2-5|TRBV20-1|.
TGCAGTGCTAGTTTAGAGGGGACCCAGTACTTC
CSASLEGTQYF
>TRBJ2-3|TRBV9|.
TGTGCCAGCAGCGTAGGCCTACTTGTCACAGATACGCAGTATTTT
CASSVGLLVTDTQYF
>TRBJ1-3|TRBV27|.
TGTGCCAGCAGTGCACGGGGTTTGAGGGCATCTGGAAACACCATATATTTT
CASSARGLRASGNTIYF
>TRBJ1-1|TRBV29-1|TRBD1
TGCAGCGTCCGGGACAGGTTTAAGAACACTGAAGCTTTCTTT
CSVRDRFKNTEAFF